The clone carrying this T cell receptor beta chain was found many times. Its matching antigen is unknown. This sample was included in a study of response to subunit inactivated influenza vaccine. TCRdb re-called the RT-PCR reads through MiXCR, storing one row per CDR3 protein. The sample carries 500,000 to 550,000 distinct CDR3 sequences, approximately 7.1% recorded once. CDR1 SGHDN and CDR2 FVKESK come from the germline V gene. Trimming shortened V by 0 bases and J by 8 bases, and 11 bases separated the two germline ends. The CDR3 consists of 14 residues. Study-level results: The authors suggested that every seasonal influenza vaccination recruits few new T cells.

This chain joins TRBV14 and TRBJ2-1, with D perhaps matching TRBD1 (5 bases). Material: PBMCs from blood, obtained about 24 months after vaccination. The origin of this receptor is a man aged 50 to 69 who received an inactivated influenza vaccine. CDR3 sequence: CASSQDIGHYEQFF. The CDR3 nucleotides read TGTGCCAGCAGCCAAGATATCGGACATTATGAGCAGTTCTTC.